This record covers a single T cell receptor beta chain. These data belong to a study of blood T cell repertoires in COVID-19. Study background: COVID-19 samples collected from the United States, Italy and Spain covered acute and convalescent phases.

CDR1 and CDR2 (germline): SGHVS, FQNEAQ. The V segment lost 8 bases and the J segment 0 bases; nucleotides outside the gene matches: 6. CDR3 length: 17 amino acids. Sequenced by immunoSEQ multiplex PCR; TCRdb stores in-frame clones only, minus some. The table records under 200,000 clones, roughly 80% of them present only once. The sequence was collected from a man aged 65 to 79 with acute or convalescent COVID-19. Sequenced: peripheral blood. The chain uses TRBV7-8 and TRBJ2-3; 15 nucleotides agree with TRBD2. CDR3 nucleotide sequence: TGTGCCAGCCGGGGGACTAGCGGGGGGTTTAGCACAGATACGCAGTATTTT. Amino acid sequence: CASRGTSGGFSTDTQYF.